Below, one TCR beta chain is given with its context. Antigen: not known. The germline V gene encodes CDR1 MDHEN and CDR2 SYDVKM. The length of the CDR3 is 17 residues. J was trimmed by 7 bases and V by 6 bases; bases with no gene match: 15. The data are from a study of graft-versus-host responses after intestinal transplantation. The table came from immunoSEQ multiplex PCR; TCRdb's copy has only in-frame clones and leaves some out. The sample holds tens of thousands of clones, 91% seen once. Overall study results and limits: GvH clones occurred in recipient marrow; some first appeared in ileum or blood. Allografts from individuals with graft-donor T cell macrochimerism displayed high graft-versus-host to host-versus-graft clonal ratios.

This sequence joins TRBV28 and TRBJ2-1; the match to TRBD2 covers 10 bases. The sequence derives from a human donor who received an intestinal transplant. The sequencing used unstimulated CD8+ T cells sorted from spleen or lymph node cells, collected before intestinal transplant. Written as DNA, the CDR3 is TGTGCCAGCAGATTTCTAGCGGGAGTTGGAGGTGGGAATGAGCAGTTCTTC. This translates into CASRFLAGVGGGNEQFF.